The following is a T cell receptor beta chain sequence with its context. What it binds is not known. Germline CDR1 reads SEHNR; CDR2 reads FQNEAQ (reference sequence). This CDR3 comprises 15 residues. Trimming cost V 3 bases and J 3 bases, with 12 bases left between them. The record originates from a study of T cell responses to AZD1222 COVID-19 vaccine. Study observations and caveats: Most donors were white British and more were female, and clonal diversity was possibly underestimated.

Profiling relied on immunoSEQ multiplex PCR, and the TCRdb table lists in-frame clones only, not all of them. The sample lists around 130,000 clones, about 90% seen once, with 7.5% to 8% in the top ten. The sequenced sample was peripheral blood, obtained 28 days after the second dose of the MenACWY control vaccine. The sequence derives from an adult who received the MenACWY meningococcal vaccine as a control. V gene TRBV7-9 combines with J gene TRBJ2-1; a possible D gene is TRBD1 (5 bases). In nucleotides, the CDR3 is TGTGCCAGCAGCTTGTTGCAGGGAAACTACAATGAGCAGTTCTTC. Translated: CASSLLQGNYNEQFF.